This T cell receptor beta chain was observed in a study of PD-1 blockade in classical Hodgkin lymphoma. Time point defined: cycle 4 day 1 (C4D1), after less than 7 weeks of nivolumab. All the patients suffered relapse after autologous stem cell transplantation, and brentuximab vedotin exposure differed. Generated by immunoSEQ multiplex PCR, the TCRdb table keeps only in-frame clones and is missing some. The sample includes some 58,000 clones, over 85% of them seen just once. V was pared by 9 bases and J by 3 bases, with 14 bases between. Germline V gene data show CDR1 as LNHDA and CDR2 as SQIVND (reference sequence). This CDR3 region has 14 residues. As regards this clone: Antigen: not known.

Study-wide results and caveats: Lower baseline TCR diversity was reported for newly diagnosed patients than for healthy donors. Exclusion was the outcome for patients who began nivolumab under 1 year after ASCT.

The J gene is TRBJ2-2, the V gene TRBV19; D tentatively fits TRBD1 or TRBD2 (5 bases each). The clonotype originates from a human donor with classical Hodgkin lymphoma. Source: peripheral blood mononuclear cells (PBMCs), taken before the fourth cycle of nivolumab. CDR3 protein: CASLRDEYTGELFF. CDR3 nucleotide sequence: TGTGCCAGCCTACGGGACGAATACACCGGGGAGCTGTTTTTT. Together with reference TRBV19 and TRBJ2-2, the CDR3 gives the full variable domain: DGGITQSPKYLFRKEGQNVTLSCEQNLNHDAMYWYRQDPGQGLRLIYYSQIVNDFQKGDIAEGYSVSREKKESFPLTVTSAQKNPTAFYLCASLRDEYTGELFFGEGSRLTVL.